What follows are 10 T cell receptor beta chains derived from one specimen sequenced in a study of blood T cell repertoires in COVID-19. Using immunoSEQ multiplex PCR, the repertoire was profiled, and TCRdb retains in-frame clones only, with some absent. Of fewer than 250,000 clones listed, about four fifths are singletons. Sequencing used peripheral blood. The origin of the receptors is a woman in her 50s with acute or convalescent COVID-19.

The rearrangement uses TRBV28 and TRBJ2-3, with no clear D. CDR3 size: 12 residues. V gave up 6 bases and J gave up 5 bases, with 9 bases separating them. The germline CDR1 and CDR2 sequences are MDHEN and SYDVKM. The CDR3 sequence is CASRSTGDTQYF. The CDR3 DNA reads TGTGCCAGCAGGTCGACGGGAGATACGCAGTATTTT.

This clone was picked up one time. This chain connects TRBV5-1 to TRBJ2-5; TRBD2 might be the D (6 bases). The CDR3 contains 15 residues. CDR1 SGHRS and CDR2 YFSETQ come from the germline V gene. Trimming removed 4 bases from V and 6 bases from J, with 19 bases in between. The CDR3 here is CASSDPGRDGKTQYF. Written as DNA, the CDR3 is TGCGCCAGCAGCGACCCCGGGAGAGACGGAAAGACCCAGTACTTC.

The chain employs TRBV6-6 and TRBJ2-7; 7 nucleotides agree with TRBD1. The CDR3 spans 15 residues. The junction had 17 bases not matched to a gene; V was cut back by 8 bases and J by 7 bases. CDR1 and CDR2 (germline): MNHNY, SVGAGI (reference sequence). The CDR3 region is CASAPDLTGRREQYF. CDR3 sequence (DNA): TGTGCCAGCGCACCCGATTTGACAGGGCGTAGGGAGCAGTACTTC.

The chain carries TRBV18 and TRBJ2-7; 10 nucleotides line up with TRBD1. CDR1 is KGHSH, CDR2 LQKENI, per germline. The J segment lost 6 bases and the V segment lost 9 bases, leaving 8 bases of the junction unmatched. This CDR3 contains 13 residues. The chain's CDR3 is CASFRDRGSEQYF. The CDR3 DNA reads as TGTGCCAGTTTCCGGGACAGGGGCTCCGAGCAGTACTTC.

This rearrangement joins TRBV30 to TRBJ1-6, with D tentatively TRBD1 (5 bases). The CDR3 is 13 residues long. V shed 3 bases and J shed 8 bases, with 11 bases lying between them. CDR1 and CDR2 from the germline V gene are GTSNPN and SVGIG (reference sequence). CDR3: CAWRSEGDSPLHF. The CDR3 DNA reads as TGTGCCTGGAGAAGCGAAGGGGATTCACCCCTCCACTTT.

The chain carries TRBV19 and TRBJ2-3, with TRBD2 identical over 7 bases. V lost 5 bases and J lost 3; bases outside the gene matches: 5. The V gene's germline CDR1 is LNHDA and CDR2 SQIVND (reference sequence). CDR3 length: 14 amino acids. CDR3 protein: CASSFGLETDTQYF. CDR3 nucleotides: TGTGCCAGTAGTTTTGGACTAGAGACAGATACGCAGTATTTT.

This CDR3 reads CASSLVVAGTRREQYF. CDR3 DNA: TGTGCCAGCAGCTTAGTGGTAGCGGGGACCAGGAGGGAGCAGTACTTC. The chain has TRBV7-2 and TRBJ2-7; the match to TRBD2 covers 8 bases. Germline loops: CDR1 SGHTA, CDR2 FQGNSA. There are 16 residues in the CDR3. The junction had 12 bases not matched to a gene; V was cut back by 1 base and J by 7 bases.

The chain has TRBV11-2 and TRBJ1-1; D may be TRBD1 (5 bases). CDR3 size: 15 residues. V dropped 2 bases and J dropped 0 bases, with 10 bases sitting between them. Germline V gene lookup returns CDR1 SGHAT and CDR2 FQNNGV. This chain's CDR3 is CASSLSGGVNTEAFF. The CDR3 DNA is TGTGCCAGCAGCTTATCCGGGGGAGTGAACACTGAAGCTTTCTTT.

The gene calls are TRBV3-1 (or the pseudogene TRBV3-2) and TRBJ2-1; 7 bases agree with TRBD2. Per the germline V gene, CDR1 is LGHDT and CDR2 is YNNKEL (reference sequence). The V gene end was trimmed by 0 bases and the J gene end by 7 bases; junction bases not matched to a gene: 6. CDR3 length: 15 residues. The CDR3 sequence is CASSQDRGTINEQFF. The CDR3 bases are TGTGCCAGCAGCCAAGATCGGGGGACTATTAATGAGCAGTTCTTC.

This sequence joins TRBV28 and TRBJ2-1, with D tentatively TRBD1 (7 bases). V was clipped by 1 base and J by 7 bases, with 17 bases between them. Looked up from germline, CDR1 is MDHEN and CDR2 is SYDVKM. This CDR3 is built from 16 residues. CDR3 DNA: TGTGCCAGCAGTTTATTGGGCGGGACCAGGGGGAATGAGCAGTTCTTC. Translation gives CASSLLGGTRGNEQFF.